Below are 8 T cell receptor beta chains sequenced from a single sample in a study of OX40 agonist ivuxolimab in advanced cancers. Profiling relied on immunoSEQ multiplex PCR, and the TCRdb table lists in-frame clones only, not all of them. The repertoire has about 47,000 clones, about 83% of them found once; the top ten carry 13% to 15%. The sample consisted of CD4+ or CD8+ T cells sorted from blood, taken in a trial of the OX40 agonist ivuxolimab. All receptors derive from an adult with an advanced solid tumor such as melanoma, head and neck, liver or kidney cancer.

CDR3 nucleotide sequence: TGTGCCAGCAGGGCGATGGGGGACCAGTACTTC. Protein: CASRAMGDQYF. The genes are TRBV2 and TRBJ2-5; tentatively, D is TRBD1 or TRBD2 (5 bases each). Trimming removed 6 bases at V and 10 bases at J, with 12 bases between. The CDR3 runs to 11 residues. In germline, CDR1 is SNHLY, CDR2 FYNNEI.

This chain links TRBV19 with TRBJ1-1; perhaps TRBD1 as D (6 bases). V gave up 1 base and J gave up 1 base, with 10 bases separating them. Looked up from germline, CDR1 is LNHDA and CDR2 is SQIVND (reference sequence). The CDR3 consists of 15 residues. CDR3 sequence: CASSIVGQPNTEAFF. The CDR3 DNA sequence: TGTGCCAGTAGTATAGTTGGACAGCCGAACACTGAAGCTTTCTTT.

This chain connects TRBV7-6 to TRBJ1-5; no clear D. Trimming removed 1 base from V and 7 bases from J, with 8 bases in between. This CDR3 region has 13 residues. Germline values: CDR1 SGHVS, CDR2 FNYEAQ. The CDR3 loop reads CASSLEVGQPQHF. In nucleotides, the CDR3 is TGTGCCAGCAGCTTAGAGGTAGGCCAGCCCCAGCATTTT.

V usage is TRBV5-1 and J usage is TRBJ2-6; D call uncertain. This CDR3 region has 17 residues. Germline loops: CDR1 SGHRS, CDR2 YFSETQ. Trimming left V 1 base short and J 0 bases short, with 11 bases between. CDR3 sequence reads: CASSLTNLPSGANVLTF. The CDR3 bases are TGCGCCAGCAGCTTGACGAACTTGCCCTCTGGGGCCAACGTCCTGACTTTC. Full variable domain (rest looked up from reference TRBV5-1 and TRBJ2-6): KAGVTQTPRYLIKTRGQQVTLSCSPISGHRSVSWYQQTPGQGLQFLFEYFSETQRNKGNFPGRFSGRQFSNSRSEMNVSTLELGDSALYLCASSLTNLPSGANVLTFGAGSRLTVL.

The J gene is TRBJ1-2, the V gene TRBV5-1, with D hard to call. The V end was cut by 1 base, the J end by 2 bases, with 6 bases between. Germline V gene lookup returns CDR1 SGHRS and CDR2 YFSETQ. This CDR3 spans 13 amino acids. CDR3 in amino acids: CASSLSPNYGYTF. CDR3 nucleotide sequence: TGCGCCAGCAGCTTGAGTCCCAACTATGGCTACACCTTC.

The CDR3 DNA sequence: TGTGCCAGCAGCCTCCAGGGAACCGGGGAGCTGTTTTTT. Translating gives CASSLQGTGELFF. The chain uses TRBV6-6 and TRBJ2-2; possibly TRBD1 for D (5 bases). This CDR3 comprises 13 residues. V shed 6 bases and J shed 5 bases, with 10 bases lying between them. Germline V gene data show CDR1 as MNHNY and CDR2 as SVGAGI (reference sequence).

The DNA of the CDR3 is TGTGCCAGCAGTTATGGGATACTCTATGGCTACACCTTC. Translated, it gives CASSYGILYGYTF. The gene calls are TRBV28 and TRBJ1-2; D unresolved. Germline CDR1 reads MDHEN; CDR2 reads SYDVKM. The CDR3 has 13 residues. V dropped 4 bases and J dropped 4 bases, with 10 bases sitting between them.

This chain joins TRBV6-1 and TRBJ1-3; tentative D call: TRBD1 (5 bases). CDR3 length equals 15 residues. V gave up 0 bases and J gave up 4 bases, with 10 bases separating them. The germline CDR1 and CDR2 sequences are MNHNS and SASEGT. The CDR3 sequence: CASSEARRVGNTIYF. The DNA for the CDR3 is TGTGCCAGCAGTGAAGCCCGCAGGGTCGGAAACACCATATATTTT.